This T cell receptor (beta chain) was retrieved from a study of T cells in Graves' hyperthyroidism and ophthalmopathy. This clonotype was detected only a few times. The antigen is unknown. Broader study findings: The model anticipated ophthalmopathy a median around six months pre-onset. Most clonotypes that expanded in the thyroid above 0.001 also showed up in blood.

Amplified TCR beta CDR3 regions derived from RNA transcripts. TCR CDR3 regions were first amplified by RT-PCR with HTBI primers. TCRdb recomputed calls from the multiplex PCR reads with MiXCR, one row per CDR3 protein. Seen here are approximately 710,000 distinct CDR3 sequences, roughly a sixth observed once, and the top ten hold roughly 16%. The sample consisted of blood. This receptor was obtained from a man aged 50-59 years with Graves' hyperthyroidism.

The chain's CDR3 is CSARGTGVETQYF. For the CDR3, the DNA is TGCAGTGCTAGGGGGACAGGGGTAGAGACCCAGTACTTC. This chain connects TRBV20-1 to TRBJ2-5; 10 nucleotides line up with TRBD1. The CDR3 loop spans 13 amino acids. Looked up from germline, CDR1 is DFQATT and CDR2 is SNEGSKA (reference sequence). Germline trimming cut 3 bases from V and 4 bases from J; bases unmatched to any gene: 2.